This paragraph covers one T cell receptor (beta chain) sequence. Authors' methods: Reference gene primer amplification gave estimated nucleated cell counts. The protocol was immunoSEQ multiplex PCR, while the TCRdb copy is restricted to in-frame clones and leaves out a portion. V and J calls and clone size are as listed in that table; D and trimming were resolved from the DNA. The data contain approximately 500,000 clones, nearly 90% of them singletons. The CDR3 loop spans 15 amino acids. Per germline, CDR1 SNHLY and CDR2 FYNNEI. The ends lost 8 bases at V and 2 bases at J; junction bases unmatched: 11. This entry belongs to a study of blood T cell repertoires in COVID-19. Overall study: Some COVID-19 samples were acute and others convalescent; all came from the United States, Italy and Spain. Nucleic acid was either cDNA or gDNA, and it came from T cells, B-cell-depleted T cells, or PBMCs.

Sequencing used peripheral blood. This receptor was identified in a man between 18 and 29 years old with COVID-19, enrolled during active disease. The chain has TRBV2 and TRBJ2-7; 8 positions match TRBD1. The CDR3 bases are TGTGCCAGCTCCCCGGCCGGGACAGGAACCTACGAGCAGTACTTC. Protein: CASSPAGTGTYEQYF.